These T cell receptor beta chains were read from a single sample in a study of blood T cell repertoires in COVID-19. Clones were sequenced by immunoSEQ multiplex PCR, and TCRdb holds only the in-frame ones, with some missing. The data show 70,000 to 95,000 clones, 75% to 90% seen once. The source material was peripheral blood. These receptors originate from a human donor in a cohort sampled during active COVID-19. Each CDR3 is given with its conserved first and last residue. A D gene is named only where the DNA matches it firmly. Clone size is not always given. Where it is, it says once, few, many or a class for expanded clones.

TGTGCCAGCAGTTACTCGGGGGACTGGTCTTGGAAGGGCTACACCTTC	CASSYSGDWSWKGYTF	TRBV6-5	TRBJ1-2	NA	NA
TGTGCCAGCAGCGCACAGGGTTTGGGCGCCTATGGCTACACCTTC	CASSAQGLGAYGYTF	TRBV7-9	TRBJ1-2	few	NA
TGCGCCAGCAGTGCCCCGGGACATGGCAAAAACATTCAGTACTTC	CASSAPGHGKNIQYF	TRBV10-1	TRBJ2-4	few	NA
TGCACCAGCAGCCAAGAAAAACAGGGACCGTACGAGCAGTACTTC	CTSSQEKQGPYEQYF	TRBV1	TRBJ2-7	NA	NA
TGTGCCATCAGTGGCCTGGCCGGGGAATCTTACTACGAGCAGTACTTC	CAISGLAGESYYEQYF	TRBV10-3	TRBJ2-7	NA	NA
TGTGCCAGCAGTCCCCCCGACAGAAATAATTCACCCCTCCACTTT	CASSPPDRNNSPLHF	TRBV2	TRBJ1-6	NA	NA
TGTGCCAGCAGTTTGTGGGACCTTACCCGGAGAACCGGGACAGGGTACCAAGAGACCCAGTACTTC	CASSLWDLTRRTGTGYQETQYF	TRBV28	TRBJ2-5	once	TRBD1
TGCGCCAGCAGCGGGACTAGCGGGGCGGGGAATGAGCAGTTCTTC	CASSGTSGAGNEQFF	TRBV5-1	TRBJ2-1	once	TRBD2
TGTGCCAGCAGCTTTCCGGGACAGGGGGCCGAAGCTTTCTTT	CASSFPGQGAEAFF	TRBV5-6	TRBJ1-1	NA	TRBD1
TGCGCCAGCAGCTTGGGGCGGGGGGGGGAAGATACGCAGTATTTT	CASSLGRGGEDTQYF	TRBV5-1	TRBJ2-3	NA	TRBD2
TGTGCCAGCAGGGGCGGGACAGGGGAAGGCACTGAAGCTTTCTTT	CASRGGTGEGTEAFF	TRBV5-4	TRBJ1-1	NA	TRBD1
TGTGCCAGTAGGCGGGACAGGGCTACCTACGAGCAGTACTTC	CASRRDRATYEQYF	TRBV19	TRBJ2-7	NA	TRBD1
TGTGCCAGCAGGTTAGCGGGGAGCTCCTACAATGAGCAGTTCTTC	CASRLAGSSYNEQFF	TRBV7-9	TRBJ2-1	NA	TRBD2
TGTGCCAGCTCGCCTCGACGGACTAGCACAGATACGCAGTATTTT	CASSPRRTSTDTQYF	TRBV18	TRBJ2-3	NA	NA
TGTGCCAGCTCACTTACAATGGCTAACTATGGCTACACCTTC	CASSLTMANYGYTF	TRBV18	TRBJ1-2	NA	NA
TGTGCCAGCACCCCACCAGCGAAGAGAGGCTACACCTTC	CASTPPAKRGYTF	TRBV7-2	TRBJ1-2	NA	NA
TGCGCCAGCAGCGAAGGACAGGGGAGTCAGCCCCAGCATTTT	CASSEGQGSQPQHF	TRBV5-1	TRBJ1-5	NA	TRBD1
TGTGCCTGGAGAAAGGCGGGGTTTAACCCTGAAGCTTTCTTT	CAWRKAGFNPEAFF	TRBV30	TRBJ1-1	NA	NA
TGTGCCAGCAGCTTAGTCAGGGCTAATAATTCACCCCTCCACTTT	CASSLVRANNSPLHF	TRBV7-8	TRBJ1-6	NA	NA
TGCGCCAGCAGCTTGTCCAGGGCTAACTATGGCTACACCTTC	CASSLSRANYGYTF	TRBV5-1	TRBJ1-2	NA	NA
TGTGCCATCAGTGAGTCACTGTTTGGTGGGGGGGCGCACAATGAGCAGTTCTTC	CAISESLFGGGAHNEQFF	TRBV10-3	TRBJ2-1	NA	NA
TGCGCCAGCAGCTTGCGCAGGGGAACTTTCGATGAGCAGTTCTTC	CASSLRRGTFDEQFF	TRBV5-1	TRBJ2-1	NA	NA
TGTGCCAGCAGCCCTGATACGACGGGACTAGCTTCGGGTGAGCAGTTCTTC	CASSPDTTGLASGEQFF	TRBV5-5	TRBJ2-1	NA	TRBD2
TGCGCCAGCAGCCAAGACAGCACAGCTGGAAACACCATATATTTT	CASSQDSTAGNTIYF	TRBV4-3	TRBJ1-3	NA	NA
TGTGCCAGCAGAATCGGACAGGGTGAAGCTTTCTTT	CASRIGQGEAFF	TRBV2	TRBJ1-1	NA	TRBD1
TGTGCCATCAGCCCTGACAGGACAGGGTACGGCGACTATGGCTACACCTTC	CAISPDRTGYGDYGYTF	TRBV10-3	TRBJ1-2	few	TRBD1
TGTGCCAGCAGCTTAGCGACCGGGACAGGAGGCGAGCAGTACTTC	CASSLATGTGGEQYF	TRBV11-2	TRBJ2-7	once	TRBD1
TGTGCCAGCAGCTTTAGTCAGGGTACGGGCTACACCTTC	CASSFSQGTGYTF	TRBV7-2	TRBJ1-2	NA	NA
TGTGCCAGCAGCCGGGGTCCTATGGGAAACACCATATATTTT	CASSRGPMGNTIYF	TRBV7-2	TRBJ1-3	NA	NA
TGTGCCAGCAGCCCCCTGGGGGCTTCCACAGATACGCAGTATTTT	CASSPLGASTDTQYF	TRBV7-2	TRBJ2-3	NA	NA
TGTGCCAGCAGTAATACCGGGACAAATGAGCAGTACTTC	CASSNTGTNEQYF	TRBV6-2/TRBV6-3	TRBJ2-7	once	NA
TGTGCCAGCAGTTCCCTGTCTAGATATGGCTACACCTTC	CASSSLSRYGYTF	TRBV6-6	TRBJ1-2	NA	NA
TGTGCCACCAAAGCGGGGGGGCCAAAAGATACGCAGTATTTT	CATKAGGPKDTQYF	TRBV6-5	TRBJ2-3	once	TRBD2
TGTGCCTGCTGTAGCTCCTACAATGAGCAGTTCTTC	CACCSSYNEQFF	TRBV30	TRBJ2-1	NA	NA
TGTGCCAGCAGCTTGGGACAGGGGAGAGCTGAAGCTTTCTTT	CASSLGQGRAEAFF	TRBV5-6	TRBJ1-1	NA	TRBD1
TGTGCCAGCGAGGGACAGAACACCGGGGAGCTGTTTTTT	CASEGQNTGELFF	TRBV2	TRBJ2-2	NA	NA
TGTGCCAGCAGCTCCCTACGTGACAGACACCAAGAGACCCAGTACTTC	CASSSLRDRHQETQYF	TRBV6-6	TRBJ2-5	NA	NA
TGCGCCAGCAGCCCTGCCGGGGGGTCCTACAATGAGCAGTTCTTC	CASSPAGGSYNEQFF	TRBV5-1	TRBJ2-1	NA	TRBD2
TGTGCCAGCAGTTTGGGAAGACGGGGGACAGATACGCAGTATTTT	CASSLGRRGTDTQYF	TRBV27	TRBJ2-3	NA	NA
TGTGCCAGCAGCTTATCATCGGACAGGGGGAACACTGAAGCTTTCTTT	CASSLSSDRGNTEAFF	TRBV7-9	TRBJ1-1	NA	TRBD1
TGTGCCAGCAGCGTAGCTACAGTTGGGACACCAAACACTGAAGCTTTCTTT	CASSVATVGTPNTEAFF	TRBV9	TRBJ1-1	once	NA
TGTGCCAGCAGTGAACGGAGTGCAGGGGAAGGAGAAAAACTGTTTTTT	CASSERSAGEGEKLFF	TRBV6-1	TRBJ1-4	once	NA
TGTGCCAGCAGCCGGCGGGGGAGAGACAATGAGCAGTTCTTC	CASSRRGRDNEQFF	TRBV11-3	TRBJ2-1	NA	TRBD2
TGTGCCAGCAGTGAAGGGCTAGCGGAGAATGAGCAGTTCTTC	CASSEGLAENEQFF	TRBV6-1	TRBJ2-1	NA	TRBD2
TGTGCCAGCAGCCTCCCGGGACTAGCGGGACATGAGTCGGTGACCGGGGAGCTGTTTTTT	CASSLPGLAGHESVTGELFF	TRBV7-3	TRBJ2-2	NA	TRBD2
TGTGCCAGCAGCCAAGAATCCCAGGTTATCTACGAGCAGTACTTC	CASSQESQVIYEQYF	TRBV14	TRBJ2-7	NA	NA
TGTGCCATCAGTGAGAGGGCAGGGGTTGAGCAGTACTTC	CAISERAGVEQYF	TRBV10-3	TRBJ2-7	NA	NA
TGTGCCACCAGTGAATGGACAGGACCCCAGCATTTT	CATSEWTGPQHF	TRBV24-1	TRBJ1-5	NA	TRBD1
TGTGCCAGCAGCCCTAGGACAGGAAGCAACTCTGGAAACACCATATATTTT	CASSPRTGSNSGNTIYF	TRBV6-2/TRBV6-3	TRBJ1-3	NA	TRBD1
TGTGCCAGCAGTGAAAGAGGCTTCTACACTGAAGCTTTCTTT	CASSERGFYTEAFF	TRBV6-1	TRBJ1-1	NA	NA
TGTGCCAGCAACTCGGACAGGGGGAACTATGGCTACACCTTC	CASNSDRGNYGYTF	TRBV2	TRBJ1-2	NA	TRBD1
TGTGCCAGCAGCAGGAGCGGGGGGTTCTACGAGCAGTACTTC	CASSRSGGFYEQYF	TRBV11-2	TRBJ2-7	NA	TRBD2
TGCAGTGCTAGTTTCGGGGAGGCCTATGGCTACACCTTC	CSASFGEAYGYTF	TRBV20-1	TRBJ1-2	NA	NA
TGCAGCGTTGTCAAACAGACAGAGACCCAGTACTTC	CSVVKQTETQYF	TRBV29-1	TRBJ2-5	once	NA
TGTGCCAGCAGCTTACAGGGGGGCCACGAAAAACTGTTTTTT	CASSLQGGHEKLFF	TRBV5-4	TRBJ1-4	NA	TRBD1
TGTGCCATCAGTGACAGACAGGGGACCAACTATGGCTACACCTTC	CAISDRQGTNYGYTF	TRBV10-3	TRBJ1-2	NA	TRBD1
TGTGCCACCAGTGCGAGACAGGGTAACACCGGGGAGCTGTTTTTT	CATSARQGNTGELFF	TRBV24-1	TRBJ2-2	NA	TRBD1
TGCGCCAGCAGTTCGGTTGGAGCGGGGGTAAACACCGGGGAGCTGTTTTTT	CASSSVGAGVNTGELFF	TRBV5-1	TRBJ2-2	NA	TRBD2
TGTGCCAGCAGCCGGGAAGGGTCGGGTTCAGAGACCCAGTACTTC	CASSREGSGSETQYF	TRBV9	TRBJ2-5	NA	NA
TGTGCCAGCAGCCCGGCGGGGAACACTGAAGCTTTCTTT	CASSPAGNTEAFF	TRBV7-9	TRBJ1-1	NA	NA